This TCR beta chain was retrieved from a study of technical replicates of blood from a handful of donors. Assay used: immunoSEQ multiplex PCR; TCRdb lists only in-frame clones, some missing. The sample includes approximately 81,000 clones, roughly 95% seen only once; the top ten take about 0.41%. Trimming shortened V by 3 bases and J by 5 bases, and 17 bases separated the two germline ends. Looked up from germline, CDR1 is KGHSH and CDR2 is LQKENI. This CDR3 is 17 amino acids long. This clone has just one count. This receptor was taken from a human donor in good health. Sequencing was done on a sample of T cells isolated from PBMCs. This chain joins TRBV18 and TRBJ1-6, with D possibly TRBD1 on 6 matching bases. CDR3: CASSPEFLWTDNSPLHF. For the CDR3, the DNA is TGTGCCAGCTCACCCGAGTTCCTATGGACAGATAATTCACCCCTCCACTTT. The full variable domain, its missing parts supplied by reference TRBV18 and TRBJ1-6, is NAGVMQNPRHLVRRRGQEARLRCSPMKGHSHVYWYRQLPEEGLKFMVYLQKENIIDESGMPKERFSAEFPKEGPSILRIQQVVRGDSAAYFCASSPEFLWTDNSPLHFGNGTRLTVT.